These T cell receptor beta chains were read from a single sample in a study of Graves' ophthalmopathy and Graves' hyperthyroidism. TCRdb reanalysed the multiplex PCR reads using MiXCR and keeps one entry per CDR3 protein. The repertoire holds 400,000 or so distinct CDR3 sequences, with 15% as singletons. The sequenced sample was peripheral blood. These receptors all come from a woman aged 18-30 years with stable Graves' hyperthyroidism. Both conserved end residues are part of each CDR3. The order of the fields is V gene, clone size, J gene, D gene, CDR3 protein, CDR3 DNA. D genes are given only for firm matches. Some rows mark clone size as missing; the rest say once, few, many or name a class of expanded clone.

V gene: TRBV6-5; clone size: many; J gene: TRBJ1-2; D gene: TRBD1; CDR3 protein: CASSYDRVYGYTF; CDR3 DNA: TGTGCCAGCAGTTACGACAGGGTCTATGGCTACACCTTC
V gene: TRBV10-3; clone size: many; J gene: TRBJ1-2; D gene: NA; CDR3 protein: CAISESGGINGYTF; CDR3 DNA: TGTGCCATCAGTGAGTCGGGAGGTATTAATGGCTACACCTTC
V gene: TRBV6-2/TRBV6-3; clone size: many; J gene: TRBJ2-7; D gene: TRBD1; CDR3 protein: CASRLSGTGRYEQYF; CDR3 DNA: TGTGCCAGCAGGCTATCCGGGACAGGGAGGTACGAGCAGTACTTC
V gene: TRBV19; clone size: many; J gene: TRBJ1-1; D gene: TRBD1; CDR3 protein: CASRMTGTGYWNTEAFF; CDR3 DNA: TGTGCCAGTAGGATGACCGGGACAGGATATTGGAACACTGAAGCTTTCTTT
V gene: TRBV4-2; clone size: few; J gene: TRBJ2-2; D gene: TRBD2; CDR3 protein: CASSTLAGDTGELFF; CDR3 DNA: TGTGCCAGCAGCACACTAGCGGGGGACACCGGGGAGCTGTTTTTT
V gene: TRBV27; clone size: many; J gene: TRBJ2-7; D gene: NA; CDR3 protein: CASQGSGRQNEQYF; CDR3 DNA: TGTGCCAGCCAAGGGTCTGGGAGACAAAACGAGCAGTACTTC
V gene: TRBV12-3/TRBV12-4; clone size: NA; J gene: TRBJ2-5; D gene: NA; CDR3 protein: CASSGRGLETQYF; CDR3 DNA: TGTGCCAGCAGTGGGCGGGGATTAGAGACCCAGTACTTC
V gene: TRBV11-2; clone size: many; J gene: TRBJ2-7; D gene: TRBD2; CDR3 protein: CASSWVAGASYEQYF; CDR3 DNA: TGTGCCAGCAGCTGGGTAGCGGGGGCCTCCTACGAGCAGTACTTC
V gene: TRBV19; clone size: many; J gene: TRBJ2-7; D gene: NA; CDR3 protein: CASKGVGAGLNEQYF; CDR3 DNA: TGTGCCAGTAAAGGGGTGGGGGCAGGGCTCAACGAGCAGTACTTC
V gene: TRBV6-2/TRBV6-3; clone size: NA; J gene: TRBJ1-5; D gene: TRBD1; CDR3 protein: CASSYSDRGGQPQHF; CDR3 DNA: TGTGCCAGCAGTTACTCGGACAGGGGCGGACAGCCCCAGCATTTT
V gene: TRBV24-1; clone size: few; J gene: TRBJ2-5; D gene: NA; CDR3 protein: CATSEGGRSETQYF; CDR3 DNA: TGTGCCACCAGTGAGGGGGGCCGGTCGGAGACCCAGTACTTC
V gene: TRBV6-2/TRBV6-3; clone size: NA; J gene: TRBJ1-2; D gene: NA; CDR3 protein: CASSSPSYTNGDGYTF; CDR3 DNA: TGTGCCAGCAGTTCCCCATCATACACCAATGGGGATGGCTACACCTTC
V gene: TRBV27; clone size: NA; J gene: TRBJ1-2; D gene: TRBD1; CDR3 protein: CASSSTGTGRSYGYTF; CDR3 DNA: TGTGCCAGCAGTTCAACCGGGACAGGCCGAAGTTATGGCTACACCTTC
V gene: TRBV4-1; clone size: NA; J gene: TRBJ1-1; D gene: TRBD1; CDR3 protein: CASSQHRGLGTEAFF; CDR3 DNA: TGCGCCAGCAGCCAACACAGGGGGCTCGGCACTGAAGCTTTCTTT
V gene: TRBV20-1; clone size: NA; J gene: TRBJ2-2; D gene: NA; CDR3 protein: CSARDGRAMNTGELFF; CDR3 DNA: TGCAGTGCTAGAGATGGGCGGGCCATGAACACCGGGGAGCTGTTTTTT
V gene: TRBV10-3; clone size: NA; J gene: TRBJ1-2; D gene: NA; CDR3 protein: CAISEAGATGYTF; CDR3 DNA: TGTGCCATCAGTGAGGCAGGGGCGACGGGCTACACCTTC
V gene: TRBV15; clone size: NA; J gene: TRBJ1-2; D gene: NA; CDR3 protein: CATSRDRTVSF; CDR3 DNA: TGTGCCACCAGCAGAGATCGGACGGTGAGCTTC
V gene: TRBV7-8; clone size: many; J gene: TRBJ1-2; D gene: NA; CDR3 protein: CASSRTTASYTF; CDR3 DNA: TGTGCCAGCAGCCGAACGACCGCGAGCTACACCTTC
V gene: TRBV2; clone size: many; J gene: TRBJ2-2; D gene: TRBD2; CDR3 protein: CASRIWTSGNTGELFF; CDR3 DNA: TGTGCCAGCAGAATTTGGACTAGCGGTAACACCGGGGAGCTGTTTTTT
V gene: TRBV6-2/TRBV6-3; clone size: many; J gene: TRBJ2-5; D gene: NA; CDR3 protein: CASTQRERRKETQYF; CDR3 DNA: TGTGCCAGCACCCAAAGGGAAAGAAGGAAAGAGACCCAGTACTTC
V gene: TRBV27; clone size: NA; J gene: TRBJ2-5; D gene: TRBD1; CDR3 protein: CASSLVQGARWETQYF; CDR3 DNA: TGTGCCAGCAGTTTAGTACAGGGGGCTCGGTGGGAGACCCAGTACTTC
V gene: TRBV12-3/TRBV12-4; clone size: many; J gene: TRBJ2-7; D gene: NA; CDR3 protein: CASRTGNSYEQYF; CDR3 DNA: TGTGCCAGCAGAACAGGAAATTCCTACGAGCAGTACTTC
V gene: TRBV20-1; clone size: many; J gene: TRBJ2-7; D gene: NA; CDR3 protein: CSARGGGPAYEQYF; CDR3 DNA: TGCAGTGCTAGAGGTGGGGGACCAGCCTACGAGCAGTACTTC
V gene: TRBV18; clone size: few; J gene: TRBJ1-2; D gene: NA; CDR3 protein: CASSPQVGPQRGYTF; CDR3 DNA: TGTGCCAGCTCACCACAAGTCGGACCTCAGAGGGGCTACACCTTC
V gene: TRBV12-3/TRBV12-4; clone size: NA; J gene: TRBJ2-2; D gene: NA; CDR3 protein: CATEKTGLNTGELFF; CDR3 DNA: TGTGCCACCGAAAAGACAGGATTGAACACCGGGGAGCTGTTTTTT
V gene: TRBV10-3; clone size: many; J gene: TRBJ1-1; D gene: TRBD1; CDR3 protein: CAIKGDSMNTEAFF; CDR3 DNA: TGTGCCATCAAGGGGGACAGCATGAACACTGAAGCTTTCTTT
V gene: TRBV6-2/TRBV6-3; clone size: many; J gene: TRBJ2-4; D gene: TRBD1; CDR3 protein: CASSQGTVRNIQYF; CDR3 DNA: TGTGCCAGCAGCCAAGGGACAGTACGAAACATTCAGTACTTC
V gene: TRBV7-6; clone size: many; J gene: TRBJ2-7; D gene: NA; CDR3 protein: CASTSGSGSPYEQYF; CDR3 DNA: TGTGCCAGCACCTCCGGGTCAGGGTCCCCCTACGAGCAGTACTTC
V gene: TRBV2; clone size: NA; J gene: TRBJ2-2; D gene: NA; CDR3 protein: CASSPAAGAGELFF; CDR3 DNA: TGTGCCAGCAGCCCTGCGGCAGGGGCCGGGGAGCTGTTTTTT
V gene: TRBV2; clone size: many; J gene: TRBJ1-2; D gene: NA; CDR3 protein: CASRKGLAYGYTF; CDR3 DNA: TGTGCCAGCAGGAAAGGACTGGCCTATGGCTACACCTTC
V gene: TRBV24-1; clone size: many; J gene: TRBJ1-2; D gene: NA; CDR3 protein: CATSDFPVNYGYTF; CDR3 DNA: TGTGCCACCAGTGATTTTCCCGTTAACTATGGCTACACCTTC
V gene: TRBV20-1; clone size: many; J gene: TRBJ1-1; D gene: NA; CDR3 protein: CSAWGNTEAFF; CDR3 DNA: TGCAGTGCATGGGGGAACACTGAAGCTTTCTTT
V gene: TRBV5-1; clone size: many; J gene: TRBJ1-2; D gene: TRBD1; CDR3 protein: CASSLAPGGEYGYTF; CDR3 DNA: TGCGCCAGCAGCTTGGCCCCAGGGGGCGAATATGGCTACACCTTC
V gene: TRBV5-1; clone size: many; J gene: TRBJ2-2; D gene: TRBD1; CDR3 protein: CASSSTGGAGELFF; CDR3 DNA: TGCGCCAGCAGCTCGACAGGGGGGGCCGGGGAGCTGTTTTTT
V gene: TRBV10-2; clone size: many; J gene: TRBJ2-5; D gene: TRBD2; CDR3 protein: CASSEPRGGAAETQYF; CDR3 DNA: TGCGCCAGCAGTGAGCCCCGGGGGGGGGCCGCCGAGACCCAGTACTTC
V gene: TRBV14; clone size: many; J gene: TRBJ2-7; D gene: TRBD1; CDR3 protein: CASSQGQGKRQYF; CDR3 DNA: TGTGCCAGCAGCCAAGGACAGGGAAAGCGGCAGTACTTC
V gene: TRBV5-1; clone size: few; J gene: TRBJ1-1; D gene: NA; CDR3 protein: CASSLAGKTGEAFF; CDR3 DNA: TGCGCCAGCAGCTTGGCCGGGAAAACGGGTGAAGCTTTCTTT
V gene: TRBV29-1; clone size: many; J gene: TRBJ1-2; D gene: TRBD1; CDR3 protein: CSVGFDREPSYTF; CDR3 DNA: TGCAGCGTTGGATTCGACAGGGAACCCAGCTACACCTTC
V gene: TRBV6-1; clone size: many; J gene: TRBJ1-6; D gene: NA; CDR3 protein: CASTLRFYNSPLHF; CDR3 DNA: TGTGCCAGCACCCTCAGGTTCTATAATTCACCCCTCCACTTT
V gene: TRBV7-2; clone size: many; J gene: TRBJ2-7; D gene: NA; CDR3 protein: CASSSSPAMGYEQYF; CDR3 DNA: TGTGCCAGCAGCTCCTCTCCCGCCATGGGCTACGAGCAGTACTTC
V gene: TRBV6-2/TRBV6-3; clone size: many; J gene: TRBJ1-2; D gene: TRBD1; CDR3 protein: CASSYARGRWDGYTF; CDR3 DNA: TGTGCCAGCAGTTACGCCAGGGGGCGATGGGATGGCTACACCTTC
V gene: TRBV2; clone size: NA; J gene: TRBJ1-5; D gene: NA; CDR3 protein: CASSGTARLQPQHF; CDR3 DNA: TGTGCCAGCAGTGGGACAGCGCGACTTCAGCCCCAGCATTTT
V gene: TRBV12-3/TRBV12-4; clone size: few; J gene: TRBJ2-2; D gene: NA; CDR3 protein: CASSSWDWYKYTGELFF; CDR3 DNA: TGTGCCAGCAGTTCTTGGGACTGGTATAAATACACCGGGGAGCTGTTTTTT
V gene: TRBV5-1; clone size: many; J gene: TRBJ2-7; D gene: NA; CDR3 protein: CASSLVSPSYEQYF; CDR3 DNA: TGCGCCAGCAGCTTGGTCAGTCCTTCCTACGAGCAGTACTTC
V gene: TRBV6-5; clone size: many; J gene: TRBJ1-1; D gene: NA; CDR3 protein: CASSYNKKAFF; CDR3 DNA: TGTGCCAGCAGTTACAATAAGAAAGCTTTCTTT
V gene: TRBV5-8; clone size: many; J gene: TRBJ1-1; D gene: NA; CDR3 protein: CASSPTGRGNEAFF; CDR3 DNA: TGTGCCAGCAGCCCCACGGGGAGGGGGAATGAAGCTTTCTTT
V gene: TRBV6-2/TRBV6-3; clone size: many; J gene: TRBJ1-6; D gene: NA; CDR3 protein: CASRQQLGSPLHF; CDR3 DNA: TGTGCCAGCAGACAACAACTCGGGTCACCCCTCCACTTT
V gene: TRBV19; clone size: many; J gene: TRBJ1-2; D gene: TRBD1; CDR3 protein: CASIPGQGVNYGYTF; CDR3 DNA: TGTGCCAGTATTCCGGGACAGGGAGTCAACTATGGCTACACCTTC
V gene: TRBV12-5; clone size: many; J gene: TRBJ1-2; D gene: NA; CDR3 protein: CASHTAYGYTF; CDR3 DNA: TGTGCTAGCCATACAGCCTATGGCTACACCTTC
V gene: TRBV19; clone size: NA; J gene: TRBJ1-2; D gene: TRBD1; CDR3 protein: CASFPRTGGNYGYTF; CDR3 DNA: TGTGCCAGCTTCCCCCGGACAGGGGGCAACTATGGCTACACCTTC
V gene: TRBV6-5; clone size: many; J gene: TRBJ2-5; D gene: NA; CDR3 protein: CASSYSELSQETQYF; CDR3 DNA: TGTGCCAGCAGTTACTCGGAGCTCAGCCAAGAGACCCAGTACTTC
V gene: TRBV6-5; clone size: many; J gene: TRBJ2-7; D gene: TRBD1; CDR3 protein: CASIRGLNYEQYF; CDR3 DNA: TGTGCCAGCATCAGGGGGTTAAACTACGAGCAGTACTTC
V gene: TRBV11-1; clone size: many; J gene: TRBJ2-5; D gene: NA; CDR3 protein: CASSYRLSETQYF; CDR3 DNA: TGTGCCAGCAGCTACCGGTTGTCAGAGACCCAGTACTTC
V gene: TRBV2; clone size: few; J gene: TRBJ1-2; D gene: NA; CDR3 protein: CASSGQPGGGYTF; CDR3 DNA: TGTGCCAGCAGTGGACAGCCAGGAGGTGGCTACACCTTC
V gene: TRBV12-3/TRBV12-4; clone size: many; J gene: TRBJ2-2; D gene: NA; CDR3 protein: CASSLTSLSTGELFF; CDR3 DNA: TGTGCCAGCAGTTTGACGAGTCTAAGCACCGGGGAGCTGTTTTTT
V gene: TRBV2; clone size: many; J gene: TRBJ1-5; D gene: NA; CDR3 protein: CASSGDTEAYAQPQHF; CDR3 DNA: TGTGCCAGCAGTGGGGACACAGAGGCCTATGCGCAGCCCCAGCATTTT